These T cell receptor beta chains were read from a single sample in a study of cytomegalovirus exposure and HLA in healthy donors. Using immunoSEQ multiplex PCR, the repertoire was profiled, and TCRdb retains in-frame clones only, with some absent. The sample has 65,000 to 70,000 clones, around 90% seen once. Sequencing was performed on PBMCs. These receptors were taken from a man between 18 and 35 years old in good health and CMV-seronegative. Both conserved end residues are part of each CDR3. The D gene is left open where the match is weak. Clone size is given for some rows only: seen once, a few or many times, or a class if the clone is expanded.

j_call clone_size v_call d_call cdr3_nt cdr3_aa
TRBJ2-5 NA TRBV7-9 TRBD2 TGTGCCAGCAGCTTGGCGGGAGGGCCGGGAGAGACCCAGTACTTC CASSLAGGPGETQYF
TRBJ2-7 NA TRBV23-1 TRBD1 TGCGCCAGCAAATTAAACGGGACAGGGGGCCACGAGCAGTACTTC CASKLNGTGGHEQYF
TRBJ2-7 NA TRBV9 TRBD1 TGTGCCAGCAGCGTGACAGGGAACTCCTACGAGCAGTACTTC CASSVTGNSYEQYF
TRBJ1-2 NA TRBV28 TRBD1 TGTGCCAGCAGTCCATCGGACAGGGCATGGAATGGCTACACCTTC CASSPSDRAWNGYTF
TRBJ2-1 NA TRBV6-5 TRBD2 TGTGCCAGCAGGTTTAGCGGGAGGGCCTACAATGAGCAGTTCTTC CASRFSGRAYNEQFF
TRBJ2-7 NA TRBV7-2 TRBD2 TGTGCCAGCAGCTTTACTAGCGGGACCTACGAGCAGTACTTC CASSFTSGTYEQYF
TRBJ1-4 NA TRBV7-9 NA TGTGCCAGCAGCCCAGCAGGAGGTAATGAAAAACTGTTTTTT CASSPAGGNEKLFF
TRBJ2-7 few TRBV7-9 NA TGTGCCAGCAGCCAATCGGCGGCAGGGGTCTACGAGCAGTACTTC CASSQSAAGVYEQYF
TRBJ2-7 NA TRBV28 TRBD1 TGTGCCAGCAGCTCCCCGGGACAGGGCACCTACGAGCAGTACTTC CASSSPGQGTYEQYF
TRBJ2-3 NA TRBV18 TRBD1 TGTGCCAGCTCACCTGACAGGGGCGGCACAGATACGCAGTATTTT CASSPDRGGTDTQYF
TRBJ2-7 NA TRBV27 TRBD1 TGTGCCAGCAGTACGTATCGGGACAGGGGATACGAGCAGTACTTC CASSTYRDRGYEQYF
TRBJ2-7 NA TRBV19 NA TGTGCCAGTAATGTTCGGGGCTACGAGCAGTACTTC CASNVRGYEQYF
TRBJ2-5 NA TRBV29-1 TRBD2 TGCAGCGTGGGACTAGTAGAAGGGAAGACCCAGTACTTC CSVGLVEGKTQYF
TRBJ2-1 NA TRBV5-1 TRBD2 TGCGCCAGCAGCTTGGTGAAGACTAGCGGGCTAAGCTCCTACAATGAGCAGTTCTTC CASSLVKTSGLSSYNEQFF
TRBJ1-2 NA TRBV28 NA TGTGCCAGTTCAACCCCAACCGGGGAAAGGGTCTATGGCTACACCTTC CASSTPTGERVYGYTF
TRBJ2-5 NA TRBV27 TRBD1 TGTGCCAGCAGTGGGAGAAGGACAGGGGGCCGGACCCAGTACTTC CASSGRRTGGRTQYF
TRBJ2-3 NA TRBV4-2 NA TGTGCCAGCAGCCAAACGGAGGGGGGGGCAGATACGCAGTATTTT CASSQTEGGADTQYF
TRBJ2-1 NA TRBV5-1 NA TGCGCCAGCAGCTTGTTCGGCAGGGTGAATGAGCAGTTCTTC CASSLFGRVNEQFF
TRBJ1-5 NA TRBV4-3 NA TGCGCCAGCAGCCAAGATTCTCCTGGAGGGAATAGCAATCAGCCCCAGCATTTT CASSQDSPGGNSNQPQHF
TRBJ2-7 NA TRBV28 TRBD1 TGTGCCAGCAGTGCCCCCGGACAGGGGGTACCCTACGAGCAGTACTTC CASSAPGQGVPYEQYF
TRBJ2-1 NA TRBV7-3 TRBD2 TGTGCCAGCAGCTCCACGCTAGCGGGAGGGGATGAGCAGTTCTTC CASSSTLAGGDEQFF
TRBJ1-1 NA TRBV7-3 NA TGTGCCAGCAGCTTAAGGGGGGGCTCTAGAGGAACTGAAGCTTTCTTT CASSLRGGSRGTEAFF
TRBJ2-3 NA TRBV2 NA TGTGCCAGCAACGAAAGGGCGGGAATCGGGGCAGATACGCAGTATTTT CASNERAGIGADTQYF
TRBJ1-5 NA TRBV9 NA TGTGCCAGCAGCGTTGAGGGGGGGGATCAGCCCCAGCATTTT CASSVEGGDQPQHF
TRBJ2-1 NA TRBV6-4 NA TGTGCCAGCAGTGAAGGACGGGAGTTATACAATGAGCAGTTCTTC CASSEGRELYNEQFF
TRBJ2-3 NA TRBV6-5 NA TGTGCCAGCAGCCGGGAGCCCCGCCCAGATACGCAGTATTTT CASSREPRPDTQYF
TRBJ2-3 once TRBV7-9 TRBD2 TGTGCCAGCAGCTTAGCGCGGGGGTTTATCACAGATACGCAGTATTTT CASSLARGFITDTQYF
TRBJ1-2 NA TRBV30 NA TGTGCCTGGACCCTCAGGGAGGGGTCAGGGGGCTACACCTTC CAWTLREGSGGYTF
TRBJ2-7 NA TRBV11-3 TRBD1 TGTGCCACCCGTGGGGACAGGAACAACAACCTCTCCTACGAGCAGTACTTC CATRGDRNNNLSYEQYF
TRBJ2-1 NA TRBV19 NA TGTGCCAGTAGTATTGTGGAGTCCTACAATGAGCAGTTCTTC CASSIVESYNEQFF
TRBJ1-3 once TRBV11-2 TRBD1 TGTGCCAGCAGCCCTCTGGACAGGGTCTATGGAAACACCATATATTTT CASSPLDRVYGNTIYF
TRBJ2-6 NA TRBV7-2 NA TGTGCCAGCTTAGGGAGCTCTGGGGCCAACGTCCTGACTTTC CASLGSSGANVLTF
TRBJ1-4 NA TRBV6-6 NA TGTGCCAGCTTTTCGGTCCGGACTAATGAAAAACTGTTTTTT CASFSVRTNEKLFF
TRBJ2-3 NA TRBV5-4 TRBD2 TGTGCCAGCAGCCCTGGGGCGGGGGAGACAGATACGCAGTATTTT CASSPGAGETDTQYF
TRBJ2-5 once TRBV5-1 TRBD1 TGCGCCAGCAGCTTGGCAGGGACAGGGGAAGAGACCCAGTACTTC CASSLAGTGEETQYF
TRBJ2-3 NA TRBV10-3 TRBD1 TGTGCCATCAGAAACGCCCTAACCGGGACAGGGGCGGGAGATACGCAGTATTTT CAIRNALTGTGAGDTQYF
TRBJ2-3 NA TRBV19 NA TGTGCCAGTAGTATGATCCCAACAGGGACCCCCACAGATACGCAGTATTTT CASSMIPTGTPTDTQYF
TRBJ2-5 NA TRBV6-1 TRBD1 TGTGCCAGCAGTGACCGACAGGGGCTGAAAGAGACCCAGTACTTC CASSDRQGLKETQYF
TRBJ1-4 NA TRBV6-5 NA TGTGCCAGCAGTTACGCCCCAGGGGCCGGCGAAAAACTGTTTTTT CASSYAPGAGEKLFF
TRBJ2-7 NA TRBV27 NA TGTGCCAGCAGCCCCTCCTCAGGTGAAAGCTCCTACGAGCAGTACTTC CASSPSSGESSYEQYF
TRBJ1-2 NA TRBV10-3 NA TGTGCCGCCGGAGACAGGACGCCTTTACGCTGGTACGGCTACACCTTC CAAGDRTPLRWYGYTF
TRBJ2-1 NA TRBV27 TRBD2 TGTGCCAGCAGGTTAGCGGGAGACAATGAGCAGTTCTTC CASRLAGDNEQFF
TRBJ1-3 NA TRBV9 NA TGTGCCAGCAGCGGTACAGGGTTATGGTTCTCTGGAAACACCATATATTTT CASSGTGLWFSGNTIYF
TRBJ1-2 once TRBV6-6 TRBD1 TGTGCCAGCAGAGACGGGGACAGGGAATATGGCTACACCTTC CASRDGDREYGYTF
TRBJ2-2 NA TRBV4-3 NA TGCGCCAGCAGCCAAGATCTTTTCGAGGGAGTGAGGACCGGGGAGCTGTTTTTT CASSQDLFEGVRTGELFF
TRBJ1-4 NA TRBV28 TRBD1 TGTGCCAGCAGTTCCGGGACAGGGTTTGAAAAACTGTTTTTT CASSSGTGFEKLFF
TRBJ1-2 NA TRBV5-4 NA TGTGCCAGCAGCTTGGAATCCGGGGGGGGCTACACCTTC CASSLESGGGYTF
TRBJ1-1 NA TRBV30 NA TGTGCCTGTTTAGGGACAATCAGAGAGGAAGCTTTCTTT CACLGTIREEAFF
TRBJ2-1 NA TRBV5-8 TRBD2 TGTGCCAGCACCCGGGGTAGTACGGGAGGTACTTACAATGAGCAGTTCTTC CASTRGSTGGTYNEQFF
TRBJ1-4 NA TRBV5-1 NA TGCGCCAGCAGCTTGGTAGGGAGGACTAATGAAAAACTGTTTTTT CASSLVGRTNEKLFF
TRBJ2-7 NA TRBV27 TRBD2 TGTGCCAGCAGTTGGACTAGCGAGATCTACGAGCAGTACTTC CASSWTSEIYEQYF